This T cell receptor beta chain was obtained from a study of post-analysis software for immune sequencing data. On the study more broadly: As for disease course, relapsing-remitting, secondary progressive and progressive-relapsing multiple sclerosis were all included.

Prepared TCR beta cDNA libraries contained unique molecular identifiers. T cells numbering about 0.85 to 11 million yielded approximately 500,000 cDNA molecules. A single record per CDR3 protein comes from TCRdb applying MiXCR to the PCR reads. The table lists about 540,000 distinct CDR3 sequences, around a third of them singletons. Trimming cost V 1 base and J 4 bases, with 8 bases left between them. The CDR3 is made up of 14 amino acids. CDR1 and CDR2 (germline): MGHRA, YSYEKL. Study-level points and caveats: The normalized Chao1 diversity of multiple sclerosis patients was significantly lower than that of controls. Patients had higher frequencies than controls of roughly 5 TRBV segments, including TRBV5-6, TRBV5-1 and TRBV20-1.

Turning to this clonotype: Its antigen is undetermined.

The source of this sequence is a girl aged 2-17 years with multiple sclerosis. This chain connects TRBV4-1 to TRBJ2-1, with D tentatively TRBD2 (5 bases). Input material: blood. The CDR3 reads CASSQAPGYNEQFF. CDR3 bases: TGCGCCAGCAGCCAAGCCCCGGGGTACAATGAGCAGTTCTTC.